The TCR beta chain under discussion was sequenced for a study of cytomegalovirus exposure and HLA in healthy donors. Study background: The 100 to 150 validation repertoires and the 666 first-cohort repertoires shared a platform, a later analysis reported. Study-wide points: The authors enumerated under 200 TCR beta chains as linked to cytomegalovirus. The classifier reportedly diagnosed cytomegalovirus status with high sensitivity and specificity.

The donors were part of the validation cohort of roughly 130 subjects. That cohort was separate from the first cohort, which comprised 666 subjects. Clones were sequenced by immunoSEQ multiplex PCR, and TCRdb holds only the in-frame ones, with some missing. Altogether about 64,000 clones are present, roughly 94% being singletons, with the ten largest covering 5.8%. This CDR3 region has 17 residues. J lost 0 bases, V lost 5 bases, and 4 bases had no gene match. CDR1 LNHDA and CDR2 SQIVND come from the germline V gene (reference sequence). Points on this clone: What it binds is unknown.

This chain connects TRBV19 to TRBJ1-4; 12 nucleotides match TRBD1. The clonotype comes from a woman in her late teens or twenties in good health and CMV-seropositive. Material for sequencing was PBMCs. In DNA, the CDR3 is TGTGCCAGTAGTCCCGGGACAGGGGGCTCAACTAATGAAAAACTGTTTTTT. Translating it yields CASSPGTGGSTNEKLFF.